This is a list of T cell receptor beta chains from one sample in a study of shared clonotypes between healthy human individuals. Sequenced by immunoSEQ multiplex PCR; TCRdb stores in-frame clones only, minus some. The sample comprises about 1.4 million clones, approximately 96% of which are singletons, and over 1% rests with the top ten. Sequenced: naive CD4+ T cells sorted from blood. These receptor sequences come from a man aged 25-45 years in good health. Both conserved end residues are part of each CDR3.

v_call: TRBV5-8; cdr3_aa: CASSLVSRFGGRSYEQYF
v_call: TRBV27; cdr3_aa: CASSLLWGGSYEQYF
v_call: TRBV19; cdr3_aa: CASSIPSSGRGDTQYF
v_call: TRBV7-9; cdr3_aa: CASSIETYRGRWDEQFF
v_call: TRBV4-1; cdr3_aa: CASSRPGQISYGYTF
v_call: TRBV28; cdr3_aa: CASSPGRDRGIGGLYNEQFF
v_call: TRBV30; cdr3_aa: CAWGPGHLGTDTQYF
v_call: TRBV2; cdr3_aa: CASQPGRDNEQFF
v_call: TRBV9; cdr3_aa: CASSPKSQRGSSGANVLTF
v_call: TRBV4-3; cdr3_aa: CASSHRTGTEAFF
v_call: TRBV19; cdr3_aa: CASSPGGGRLETQYF
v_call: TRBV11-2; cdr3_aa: CASSFTPTNEKLFF
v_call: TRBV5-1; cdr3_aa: CASSLVGGTGRNEQYF
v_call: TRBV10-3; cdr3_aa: CATRGSGRTNTGELFF
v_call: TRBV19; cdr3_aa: CASSTGQAPPGETQYF
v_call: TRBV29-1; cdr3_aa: CSVALEQETQYF
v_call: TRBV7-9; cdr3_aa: CASSSGGSLTSYEQYF
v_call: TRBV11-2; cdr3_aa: CASSTGTSEYNEQFF
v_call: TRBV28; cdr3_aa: CASTTSGSAGELFF
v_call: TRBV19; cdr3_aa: CASKTPGQGLHEQFF
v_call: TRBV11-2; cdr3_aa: CASSPLPSGSSYNEQFF
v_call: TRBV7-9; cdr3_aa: CASSLVPETMSEAFF
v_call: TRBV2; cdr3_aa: CASNLNTEAFF
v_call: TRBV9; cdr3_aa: CASSGTSGMREQFF
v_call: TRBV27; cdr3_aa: CASSFPKAPSGIAKNIQYF
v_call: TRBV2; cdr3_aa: CASSGPNTGELFF
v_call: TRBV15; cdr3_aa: CATSTSRALSRRGAPYEQYF
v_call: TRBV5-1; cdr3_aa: CASSWTSSSGAGKTFF
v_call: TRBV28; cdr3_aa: CASSTPLDRRIEQYF
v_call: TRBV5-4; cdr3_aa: CASSLANRGHTEAFF
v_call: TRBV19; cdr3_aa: CASSTQGGSGANVLTF
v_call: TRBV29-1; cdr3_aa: CSAVVAGGNTGELFF
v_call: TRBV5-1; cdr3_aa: CASTKGAETGELFF
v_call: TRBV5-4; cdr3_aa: CASSLPTAPSTDTQYF
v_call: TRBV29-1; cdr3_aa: CSGTGTGGGETQYF
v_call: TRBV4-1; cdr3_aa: CASSNPGQSRSYEQYF
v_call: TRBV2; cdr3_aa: CAIGLAGPYNEQFF
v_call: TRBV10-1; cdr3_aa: CASSGRNTGELFF
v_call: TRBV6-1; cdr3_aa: CASSEAQGRTGELFF
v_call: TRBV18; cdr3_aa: CASSLLAGVGYEQFF
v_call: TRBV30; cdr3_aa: CAWRGTSGTNTGELFF
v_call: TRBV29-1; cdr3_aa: CSVLPISSTDTQYF
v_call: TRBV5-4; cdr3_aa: CASRRVTSGTYNEQFF
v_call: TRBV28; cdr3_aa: CASSSRGPQHF
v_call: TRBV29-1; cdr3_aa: CSLPTAYNSAEQFF
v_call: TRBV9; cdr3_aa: CASREGQLNTGELFF
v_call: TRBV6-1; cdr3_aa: CASSEGTGGSYGYTF
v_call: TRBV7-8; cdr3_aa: CASSSVQGANTGELFF
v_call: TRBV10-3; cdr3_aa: CAISEGTAGGNQPQHF
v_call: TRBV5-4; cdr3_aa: CAATPGLAGDRKFF
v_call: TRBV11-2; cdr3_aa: CASSARPRQGPQETQYF
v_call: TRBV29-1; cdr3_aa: CSVGQGAKGYTF
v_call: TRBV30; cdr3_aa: CASSRDSYNYGYTF
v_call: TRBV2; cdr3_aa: CASREDGPYGYTF